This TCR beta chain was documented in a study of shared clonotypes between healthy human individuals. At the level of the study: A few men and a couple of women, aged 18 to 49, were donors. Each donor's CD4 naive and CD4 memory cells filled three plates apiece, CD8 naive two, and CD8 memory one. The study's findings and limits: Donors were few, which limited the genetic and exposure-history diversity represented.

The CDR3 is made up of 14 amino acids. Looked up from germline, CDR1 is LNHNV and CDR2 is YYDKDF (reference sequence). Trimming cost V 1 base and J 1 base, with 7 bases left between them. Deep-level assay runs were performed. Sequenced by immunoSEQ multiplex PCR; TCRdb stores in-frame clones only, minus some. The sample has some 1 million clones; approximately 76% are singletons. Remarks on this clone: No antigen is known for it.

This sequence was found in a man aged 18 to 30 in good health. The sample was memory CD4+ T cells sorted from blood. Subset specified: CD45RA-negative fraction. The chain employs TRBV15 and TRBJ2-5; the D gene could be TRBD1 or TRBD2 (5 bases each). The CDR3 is CATSRGGTQETQYF. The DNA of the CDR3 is TGTGCCACCAGCAGAGGTGGGACCCAAGAGACCCAGTACTTC.